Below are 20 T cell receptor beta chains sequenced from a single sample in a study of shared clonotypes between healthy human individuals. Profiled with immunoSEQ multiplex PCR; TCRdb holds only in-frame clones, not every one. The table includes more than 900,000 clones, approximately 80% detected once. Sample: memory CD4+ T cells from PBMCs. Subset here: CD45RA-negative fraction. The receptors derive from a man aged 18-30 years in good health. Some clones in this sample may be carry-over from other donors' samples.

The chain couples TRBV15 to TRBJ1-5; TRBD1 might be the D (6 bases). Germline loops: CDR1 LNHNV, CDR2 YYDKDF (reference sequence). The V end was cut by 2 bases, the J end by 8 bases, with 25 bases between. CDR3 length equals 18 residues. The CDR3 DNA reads TGTGCCACCAGCAGACCAATCTCGGGGGGGGCTCGCATTGAGCCCCAGCATTTT. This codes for CATSRPISGGARIEPQHF.

In DNA, the CDR3 is TGTGCCTGGAGTAGGGGCCGAACCTACGAGCAGTACTTC. Translating it yields CAWSRGRTYEQYF. This chain joins TRBV30 and TRBJ2-7, with D tentatively TRBD1 (5 bases). Trimming took 2 bases from V and 2 from J, leaving 10 bases between them. This CDR3 contains 13 residues. The V gene's germline CDR1 is GTSNPN and CDR2 SVGIG (reference sequence).

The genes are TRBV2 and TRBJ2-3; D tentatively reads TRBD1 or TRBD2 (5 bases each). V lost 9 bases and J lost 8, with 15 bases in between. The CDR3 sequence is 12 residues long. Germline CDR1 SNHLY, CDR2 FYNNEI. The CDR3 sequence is CASSMPGPTQYF. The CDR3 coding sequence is TGTGCCAGTTCAATGCCGGGACCTACGCAGTATTTT.

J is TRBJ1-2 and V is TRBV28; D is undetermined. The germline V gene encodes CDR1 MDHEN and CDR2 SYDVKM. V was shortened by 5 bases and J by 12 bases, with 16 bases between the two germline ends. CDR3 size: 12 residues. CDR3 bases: TGTGCCAGCAGTCTCCCCTTGGAACGGCACACCTTC. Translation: CASSLPLERHTF.

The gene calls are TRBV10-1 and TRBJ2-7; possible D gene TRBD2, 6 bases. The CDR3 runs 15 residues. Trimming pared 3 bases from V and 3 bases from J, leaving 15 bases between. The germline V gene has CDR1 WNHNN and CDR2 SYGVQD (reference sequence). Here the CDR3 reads CASSDRAGSVYEQYF. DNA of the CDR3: TGCGCCAGCAGTGATCGGGCGGGAAGTGTCTACGAGCAGTACTTC.

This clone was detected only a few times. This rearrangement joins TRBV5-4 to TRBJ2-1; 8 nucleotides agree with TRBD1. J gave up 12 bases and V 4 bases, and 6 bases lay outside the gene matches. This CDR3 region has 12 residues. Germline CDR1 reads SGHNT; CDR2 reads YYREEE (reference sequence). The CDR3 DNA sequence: TGTGCCAGCAGCCCGGACAGGGATGGGCAGTTCTTC. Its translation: CASSPDRDGQFF.

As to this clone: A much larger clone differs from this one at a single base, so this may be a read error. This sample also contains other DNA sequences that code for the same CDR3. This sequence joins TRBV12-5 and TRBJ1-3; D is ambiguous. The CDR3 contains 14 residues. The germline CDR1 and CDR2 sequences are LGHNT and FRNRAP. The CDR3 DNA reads TGTGCTAGTGCCCCGGACGACTCTGGAAACACCATATACTTT. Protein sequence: CASAPDDSGNTIYF.

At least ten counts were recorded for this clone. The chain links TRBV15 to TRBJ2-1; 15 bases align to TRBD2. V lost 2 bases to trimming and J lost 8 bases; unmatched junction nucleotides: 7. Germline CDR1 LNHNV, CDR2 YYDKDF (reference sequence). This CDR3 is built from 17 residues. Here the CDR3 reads CATSRTGTSGRRDEQFF. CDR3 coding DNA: TGTGCCACCAGCAGAACCGGGACTAGCGGGAGGAGGGATGAGCAGTTCTTC.

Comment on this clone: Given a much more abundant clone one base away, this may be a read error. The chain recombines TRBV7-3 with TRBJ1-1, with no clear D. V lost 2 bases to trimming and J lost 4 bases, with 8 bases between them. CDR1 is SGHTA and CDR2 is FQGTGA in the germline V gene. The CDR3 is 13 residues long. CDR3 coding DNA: TGTGCCAGCAGCTTAGATCTCTTCACTGAAGCTTTCTTT. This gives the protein CASSLDLFTEAFF. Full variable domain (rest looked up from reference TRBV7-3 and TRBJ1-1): GAGVSQTPSNKVTEKGKYVELRCDPISGHTALYWYRQSLGQGPEFLIYFQGTGAADDSGLPNDRFFAVRPEGSVSTLKIQRTERGDSAVYLCASSLDLFTEAFFGQGTRLTVV.

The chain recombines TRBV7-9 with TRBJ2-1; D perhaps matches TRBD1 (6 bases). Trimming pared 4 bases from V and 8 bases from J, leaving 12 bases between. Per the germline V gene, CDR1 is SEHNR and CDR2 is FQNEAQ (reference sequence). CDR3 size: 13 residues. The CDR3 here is CASSYQPGDEQFF. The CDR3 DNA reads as TGTGCCAGCAGCTACCAACCAGGGGATGAGCAGTTCTTC.

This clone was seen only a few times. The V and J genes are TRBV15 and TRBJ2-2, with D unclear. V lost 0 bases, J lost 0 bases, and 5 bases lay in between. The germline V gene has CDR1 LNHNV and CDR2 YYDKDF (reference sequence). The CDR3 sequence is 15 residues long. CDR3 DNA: TGTGCCACCAGCAGAGATTCCGCGAACACCGGGGAGCTGTTTTTT. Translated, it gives CATSRDSANTGELFF.

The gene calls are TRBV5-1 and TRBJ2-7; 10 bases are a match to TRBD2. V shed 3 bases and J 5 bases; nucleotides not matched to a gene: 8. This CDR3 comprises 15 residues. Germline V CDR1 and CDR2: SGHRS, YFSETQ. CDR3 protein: CASSSSGRDDNEQYF. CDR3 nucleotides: TGCGCCAGCAGCTCCAGCGGGAGGGATGATAACGAGCAGTACTTC.

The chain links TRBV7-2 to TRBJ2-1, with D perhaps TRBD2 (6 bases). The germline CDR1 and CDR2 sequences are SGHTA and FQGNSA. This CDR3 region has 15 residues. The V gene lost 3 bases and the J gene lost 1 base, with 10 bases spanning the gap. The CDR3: CASSLLADSYNEQFF. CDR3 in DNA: TGTGCCAGCAGCTTGTTAGCGGATTCCTACAATGAGCAGTTCTTC.

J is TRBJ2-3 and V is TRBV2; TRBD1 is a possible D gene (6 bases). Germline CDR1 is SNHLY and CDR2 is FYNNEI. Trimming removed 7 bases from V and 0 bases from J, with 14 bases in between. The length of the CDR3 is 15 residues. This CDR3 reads CASTLQGTSTDTQYF. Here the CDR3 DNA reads TGTGCCAGCACCCTACAGGGAACTAGCACAGATACGCAGTATTTT.

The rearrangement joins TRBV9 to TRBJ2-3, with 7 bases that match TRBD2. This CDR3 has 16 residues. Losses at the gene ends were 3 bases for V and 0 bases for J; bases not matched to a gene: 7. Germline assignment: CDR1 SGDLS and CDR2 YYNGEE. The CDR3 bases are TGTGCCAGCAGCGCCCCTAGCGGTACTAGCACAGATACGCAGTATTTT. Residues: CASSAPSGTSTDTQYF. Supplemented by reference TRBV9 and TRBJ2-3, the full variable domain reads DSGVTQTPKHLITATGQRVTLRCSPRSGDLSVYWYQQSLDQGLQFLIQYYNGEERAKGNILERFSAQQFPDLHSELNLSSLELGDSALYFCASSAPSGTSTDTQYFGPGTRLTVL.

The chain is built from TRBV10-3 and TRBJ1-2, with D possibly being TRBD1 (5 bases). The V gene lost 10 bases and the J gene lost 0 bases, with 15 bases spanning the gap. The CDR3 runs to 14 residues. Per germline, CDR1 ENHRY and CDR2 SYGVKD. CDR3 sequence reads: CATQSSTANYGYTF. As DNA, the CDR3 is TGTGCCACCCAATCCTCGACAGCTAACTATGGCTACACCTTC.

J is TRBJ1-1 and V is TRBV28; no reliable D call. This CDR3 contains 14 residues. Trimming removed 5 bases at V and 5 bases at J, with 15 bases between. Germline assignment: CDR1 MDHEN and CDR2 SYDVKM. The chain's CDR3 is CASSHPRRGTEAFF. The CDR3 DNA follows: TGTGCCAGCAGTCATCCAAGGAGAGGAACTGAAGCTTTCTTT.

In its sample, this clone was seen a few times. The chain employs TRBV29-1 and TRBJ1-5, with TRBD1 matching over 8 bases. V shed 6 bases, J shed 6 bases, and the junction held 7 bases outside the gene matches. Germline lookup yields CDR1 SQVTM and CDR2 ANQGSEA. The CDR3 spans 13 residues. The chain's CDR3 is CSVRTGSGQPQHF. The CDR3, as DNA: TGCAGCGTGAGGACAGGGTCTGGTCAGCCCCAGCATTTT.

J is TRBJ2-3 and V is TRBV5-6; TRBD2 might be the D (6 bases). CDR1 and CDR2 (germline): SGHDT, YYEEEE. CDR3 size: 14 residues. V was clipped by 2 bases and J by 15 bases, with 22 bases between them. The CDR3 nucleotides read TGTGCCAGCAGCTTTTCCCTAACTAGCCCCGAGGACTATTTT. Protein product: CASSFSLTSPEDYF.

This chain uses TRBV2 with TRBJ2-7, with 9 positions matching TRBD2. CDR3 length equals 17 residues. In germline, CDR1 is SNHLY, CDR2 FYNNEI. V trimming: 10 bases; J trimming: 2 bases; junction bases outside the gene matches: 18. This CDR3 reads CATSSGYGTSLTYEQYF. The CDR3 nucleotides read TGTGCCACCAGCAGTGGGTATGGGACTAGCCTAACCTACGAGCAGTACTTC. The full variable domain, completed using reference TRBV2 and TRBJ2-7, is EPEVTQTPSHQVTQMGQEVILRCVPISNHLYFYWYRQILGQKVEFLVSFYNNEISEKSEIFDDQFSVERPDGSNFTLKIRSTKLEDSAMYFCATSSGYGTSLTYEQYFGPGTRLTVT.